The clone carrying this TCR beta chain was detected a few times. Both TCR beta VDJ combination and CDR3 sequence profiling were carried out. Genomic DNA was the template for this profiling. MiXCR, run by TCRdb on the reads, gives a single entry per CDR3 protein. The sample includes roughly 250,000 distinct CDR3 sequences, 82% of them seen just once. The sample belongs to a study of CD8+CD57+ T cells in acquired aplastic anemia. As for the study in general: The study obtained an average of 3.2 ug of DNA from sorted CD4+ and CD8+ cells.

For sequencing, patients were chosen who had shown expansion of CD8+CD57+ cells by flow cytometry. All patients were therapy-naive when blood was sampled. The V end lost 3 bases, the J end lost 4 bases, and 18 bases lay between the germline ends. The CDR3 runs 16 residues. The germline CDR1 and CDR2 sequences are SEHNR and FQNEAQ (reference sequence). The receptor's source is a human donor with aplastic anemia. Material: sorted CD4+, CD8+, or CD8+CD57+ T cells (not recorded which) from PBMCs. The chain has TRBV7-9 and TRBJ1-2, with D possibly TRBD1 on 5 matching bases. The CDR3 DNA sequence: TGTGCCAGCAGCTTTGAAAGAAGCGGGGGGAGCTATGGCTACACCTTC. Its translation is CASSFERSGGSYGYTF.